This T cell receptor (beta chain) was observed in a study of blood T cells in healthy people across ages. Isolation of PBMCs gave at least 6 million cells per sample. The germline gives CDR1 MNHNS, CDR2 SASEGT. This CDR3 region has 15 residues. Using a J-beta primer mix together with a sample-barcoded 5' primer, a second PCR was run for roughly 6 to 11 cycles. TCRdb reanalysed the 5' RACE reads using MiXCR and keeps one entry per CDR3 protein. The data hold about 970,000 distinct CDR3 sequences, with roughly 47% observed a single time. With respect to this clonotype: Its antigen is currently unknown.

Points from the study as a whole: Possibly, changes in expanded clonotypes were confounded because donor CMV status was unknown. Compared with aged donors, long-lived donors showed fewer expanded clones, suggesting selection.

The chain joins TRBV6-1 to TRBJ2-1, with 9 positions matching TRBD2. Gene TRBJ2-7 matches the end of the DNA better, so the J call may be wrong. The sequence came from a woman aged 55-70 years in good health. Sequenced material: blood. CDR3 sequence (DNA): TGTGCCAGCACTCCGGGGACTAGCCCCTACAATGAGCAGTACTTC. Translated: CASTPGTSPYNEQYF.